Listed below are T cell receptor beta chains from one sample, sequenced in a study of T cell responses to AZD1222 COVID-19 vaccine. Data came from immunoSEQ multiplex PCR; TCRdb stores just in-frame clones and leaves some out. This table has some 180,000 clones, about 93% appearing once. Specimen: peripheral blood, collected 28 days after the second AZD1222 dose. The receptors were sampled from an adult who received the AZD1222 COVID-19 vaccine. Both conserved end residues are part of each CDR3. Fields, in order: CDR3 length, clone size, D gene, V gene, J gene, CDR3 DNA, CDR3 protein. D genes are given only for firm matches. Clone size is stated in some rows and not others, as once, few, many or a class when expanded.

cdr3_length: 13; clone_size: .; d_call: TRBD2; v_call: TRBV12-3/TRBV12-4; j_call: TRBJ2-1; cdr3_nt: TGTGCCAGCACCTGGACTAGCTACAATGAGCAGTTCTTC; cdr3_aa: CASTWTSYNEQFF
cdr3_length: 14; clone_size: .; d_call: .; v_call: TRBV2; j_call: TRBJ1-3; cdr3_nt: TGTGCCAGCAGTGAAGGACACCAGGGAAACACCATATATTTT; cdr3_aa: CASSEGHQGNTIYF
cdr3_length: 13; clone_size: .; d_call: TRBD1; v_call: TRBV7-3; j_call: TRBJ2-7; cdr3_nt: TGTGCCAGCAGCAAGGGACAGGGTGGCGAGCAGTACTTC; cdr3_aa: CASSKGQGGEQYF
cdr3_length: 15; clone_size: .; d_call: TRBD1; v_call: TRBV7-3; j_call: TRBJ2-3; cdr3_nt: TGTGCCAGCAGCTTAACAGGGGGCCCGGGTGATACGCAGTATTTT; cdr3_aa: CASSLTGGPGDTQYF
cdr3_length: 14; clone_size: .; d_call: .; v_call: TRBV3-1/TRBV3-2; j_call: TRBJ2-5; cdr3_nt: TGTGCCAGCAGCCAACACGGGAAGTCGGAGACCCAGTACTTC; cdr3_aa: CASSQHGKSETQYF
cdr3_length: 11; clone_size: .; d_call: .; v_call: TRBV27; j_call: TRBJ1-1; cdr3_nt: TGTGCCAGCAGTTGGGGGACTGAAGCTTTCTTT; cdr3_aa: CASSWGTEAFF
cdr3_length: 15; clone_size: once; d_call: TRBD1; v_call: TRBV9; j_call: TRBJ2-4; cdr3_nt: TGTGCCAGCAGCGCAATAGGACAGGGTGTAGACATTCAGTACTTC; cdr3_aa: CASSAIGQGVDIQYF
cdr3_length: 14; clone_size: once; d_call: TRBD1; v_call: TRBV19; j_call: TRBJ1-2; cdr3_nt: TGTGCCAGTAGTCCGCGGGACAGGGTCACTGGCTACACCTTC; cdr3_aa: CASSPRDRVTGYTF
cdr3_length: 14; clone_size: .; d_call: TRBD1; v_call: TRBV5-3; j_call: TRBJ1-5; cdr3_nt: TGTGCCAGAAGCTGGGGACAGGGTGATCAGCCCCAGCATTTT; cdr3_aa: CARSWGQGDQPQHF
cdr3_length: 15; clone_size: .; d_call: TRBD1; v_call: TRBV25-1; j_call: TRBJ2-3; cdr3_nt: TGTGCCAGCGGGGTGGGACAGGGGGTGGCAGATACGCAGTATTTT; cdr3_aa: CASGVGQGVADTQYF
cdr3_length: 14; clone_size: .; d_call: TRBD1; v_call: TRBV27; j_call: TRBJ1-1; cdr3_nt: TGTGCCAGCAGTTCCCGGGACAGGGGACGAGGAGCTTTCTTT; cdr3_aa: CASSSRDRGRGAFF
cdr3_length: 15; clone_size: once; d_call: TRBD2; v_call: TRBV6-4; j_call: TRBJ2-3; cdr3_nt: TGTGCCAGCAGTGAAACTAGCGGGGGGGCAGATACGCAGTATTTT; cdr3_aa: CASSETSGGADTQYF
cdr3_length: 15; clone_size: .; d_call: TRBD1; v_call: TRBV6-6; j_call: TRBJ1-5; cdr3_nt: TGTGCCAGCAGTCCGGGACAGGGGGCTTATCAGCCCCAGCATTTT; cdr3_aa: CASSPGQGAYQPQHF
cdr3_length: 13; clone_size: .; d_call: .; v_call: TRBV5-4; j_call: TRBJ1-3; cdr3_nt: TGTGCCAGCAGCTTTGATGCTGGAAACACCATATATTTT; cdr3_aa: CASSFDAGNTIYF
cdr3_length: 14; clone_size: once; d_call: .; v_call: TRBV19; j_call: TRBJ1-1; cdr3_nt: TGTGCCAGTACCCAAAGGGTCCAGAACACTGAAGCTTTCTTT; cdr3_aa: CASTQRVQNTEAFF
cdr3_length: 13; clone_size: .; d_call: TRBD2; v_call: TRBV2; j_call: TRBJ2-7; cdr3_nt: TGTGCCAGCAGTAATGGACTAGCGGGGGAGCAGTACTTC; cdr3_aa: CASSNGLAGEQYF
cdr3_length: 14; clone_size: .; d_call: .; v_call: TRBV28; j_call: TRBJ2-7; cdr3_nt: TGTGCCAGCCGAAAGGTCGGGGGGCCCTACGAGCAGTACTTC; cdr3_aa: CASRKVGGPYEQYF
cdr3_length: 13; clone_size: once; d_call: .; v_call: TRBV18; j_call: TRBJ1-6; cdr3_nt: TGTGCCAGCTCACCATCCAGGAATTCACCCCTCCACTTT; cdr3_aa: CASSPSRNSPLHF
cdr3_length: 13; clone_size: .; d_call: .; v_call: TRBV4-1; j_call: TRBJ2-3; cdr3_nt: TGCGCCACCAGCCCCCTGGGGGGGCGTACGCAGTATTTT; cdr3_aa: CATSPLGGRTQYF
cdr3_length: 16; clone_size: .; d_call: .; v_call: TRBV6-1; j_call: TRBJ2-3; cdr3_nt: TGTGCCAGCAGTGAGGTAGCCGGAATCTCCACAGATACGCAGTATTTT; cdr3_aa: CASSEVAGISTDTQYF
cdr3_length: 15; clone_size: .; d_call: .; v_call: TRBV2; j_call: TRBJ1-6; cdr3_nt: TGTGCCAGCAGTGGCCTTGGGGCGGTGGGCTCACCCCTCCACTTT; cdr3_aa: CASSGLGAVGSPLHF
cdr3_length: 12; clone_size: .; d_call: .; v_call: TRBV19; j_call: TRBJ2-7; cdr3_nt: TGTGCCAGTAGTATAAAGGGCTACGAGCAGTACTTC; cdr3_aa: CASSIKGYEQYF
cdr3_length: 16; clone_size: .; d_call: .; v_call: TRBV11-2; j_call: TRBJ2-5; cdr3_nt: TGTGCCAGCAGCTTAGAAAGGGGCGCGAGGCAAGAGACCCAGTACTTC; cdr3_aa: CASSLERGARQETQYF
cdr3_length: 14; clone_size: .; d_call: .; v_call: TRBV6-1; j_call: TRBJ2-7; cdr3_nt: TGTGCCAGCAGCGCCGGGACGGCCAACTACGAGCAGTACTTC; cdr3_aa: CASSAGTANYEQYF
cdr3_length: 21; clone_size: .; d_call: .; v_call: TRBV1; j_call: TRBJ2-3; cdr3_nt: TGCACCAGCAGCTTACATACGACAGGGGTTACTAGCGGGAGCGGCGCAGATACGCAGTATTTT; cdr3_aa: CTSSLHTTGVTSGSGADTQYF
cdr3_length: 17; clone_size: .; d_call: .; v_call: TRBV7-8; j_call: TRBJ1-4; cdr3_nt: TGTGCCAGCAGCAGCTGGCGGACCTCATCAACTAATGAAAAACTGTTTTTT; cdr3_aa: CASSSWRTSSTNEKLFF
cdr3_length: 15; clone_size: .; d_call: TRBD1; v_call: TRBV7-9; j_call: TRBJ2-5; cdr3_nt: TGTGCCAGCAGCTTAGCGGGAAACAGGGGGGAGACCCAGTACTTC; cdr3_aa: CASSLAGNRGETQYF
cdr3_length: 14; clone_size: .; d_call: .; v_call: TRBV21-1; j_call: TRBJ1-3; cdr3_nt: TGTGCCAGCAGGACAGGGCACTCTGGAAACACCATATATTTT; cdr3_aa: CASRTGHSGNTIYF
cdr3_length: 16; clone_size: .; d_call: TRBD2; v_call: TRBV6-2/TRBV6-3; j_call: TRBJ2-7; cdr3_nt: TGTGCCAGCAGTTACCCTTTAGCGGGGATATCCTACGAGCAGTACTTC; cdr3_aa: CASSYPLAGISYEQYF
cdr3_length: 15; clone_size: .; d_call: .; v_call: TRBV28; j_call: TRBJ2-7; cdr3_nt: TGTGCCAGCAGAGCTCCAGGGGCGCAGGACTACGAGCAGTACTTC; cdr3_aa: CASRAPGAQDYEQYF
cdr3_length: 14; clone_size: few; d_call: TRBD1; v_call: TRBV6-5; j_call: TRBJ1-1; cdr3_nt: TGTGCCAGCAGTTACTCGAGCAGGGGGCGCGGAGCTTTCTTT; cdr3_aa: CASSYSSRGRGAFF
cdr3_length: 14; clone_size: .; d_call: .; v_call: TRBV7-8; j_call: TRBJ1-3; cdr3_nt: TGTGCCAGCAGCGCAGGGTCTTCTGGAAACACCATATATTTT; cdr3_aa: CASSAGSSGNTIYF
cdr3_length: 15; clone_size: .; d_call: .; v_call: TRBV3-1/TRBV3-2; j_call: TRBJ1-2; cdr3_nt: TGTGCCAGCAGCCAAAGGGGAGGAACGGGCTATGGCTACACCTTC; cdr3_aa: CASSQRGGTGYGYTF
cdr3_length: 13; clone_size: .; d_call: TRBD1; v_call: TRBV3-1/TRBV3-2; j_call: TRBJ1-1; cdr3_nt: TGTGCCAGCAGCCTACAGGGGGCCACTGAAGCTTTCTTT; cdr3_aa: CASSLQGATEAFF
cdr3_length: 14; clone_size: .; d_call: .; v_call: TRBV6-6; j_call: TRBJ1-1; cdr3_nt: TGTGCCAGCAGTTATGGGACCCTAGGGACTGAAGCTTTCTTT; cdr3_aa: CASSYGTLGTEAFF
cdr3_length: 12; clone_size: .; d_call: .; v_call: TRBV5-6; j_call: TRBJ2-7; cdr3_nt: TGTGCCAGCAGTACTCGACACTACGAGCAGTACTTC; cdr3_aa: CASSTRHYEQYF
cdr3_length: 13; clone_size: few; d_call: .; v_call: TRBV4-1; j_call: TRBJ1-5; cdr3_nt: TGCGCCAGCAGCCAAGAGAGTCTGCGGCCCCAGCATTTT; cdr3_aa: CASSQESLRPQHF
cdr3_length: 15; clone_size: few; d_call: TRBD2; v_call: TRBV5-1; j_call: TRBJ2-7; cdr3_nt: TGCGCCAGCAGCTTGGAGACTAGCTGGTCCCCCGAGCAGTACTTC; cdr3_aa: CASSLETSWSPEQYF
cdr3_length: 16; clone_size: .; d_call: .; v_call: TRBV4-1; j_call: TRBJ1-1; cdr3_nt: TGCGCCAGCAGCCACCCCAGGGCAACCATGAACACTGAAGCTTTCTTT; cdr3_aa: CASSHPRATMNTEAFF